What follows are 5 T cell receptor beta chains derived from one specimen sequenced in a study of shared clonotypes between healthy human individuals. TCRdb's copy holds only in-frame clones and misses some; the assay was immunoSEQ multiplex PCR. The sample holds fewer than 850,000 clones, about 96% seen once. Selected positively for CCR7 and CD45RO-negative, naive CD8 cells excluded terminally differentiated effector memory CD45RA+ cells. The sequenced material came from naive CD8+ T cells sorted from blood. The receptor set was obtained from a man aged 25 to 45 in good health.

V is TRBV21-1 and J is TRBJ2-1; no DNA check was done on the table's D call, TRBD2. TRBV21-1 is listed as a pseudogene. The CDR3 covers 19 residues. The CDR3 region has the DNA TGTGCCAGCAGCAAAGGAGAAGTTCCGACTAGCGGGGAGGGCAATGAGCAGTTCTTC. Translating it yields CASSKGEVPTSGEGNEQFF.

The gene calls are TRBV30 and TRBJ1-1; D ambiguous. This CDR3 has 13 amino acids. Trimming took off 3 bases at V and 1 base at J, with 9 bases between the two ends. Germline CDR1 is GTSNPN and CDR2 is SVGIG (reference sequence). The CDR3 protein is CAWSPVGNTEAFF. CDR3 coding DNA: TGTGCCTGGAGCCCGGTGGGGAACACTGAAGCTTTCTTT.

The rearrangement joins TRBV27 to TRBJ2-3; 11 nucleotides line up with TRBD2. Per germline, CDR1 MNHEY and CDR2 SMNVEV (reference sequence). Germline trimming cut 3 bases from V and 6 bases from J; bases unmatched to any gene: 5. The CDR3 has 15 residues. As DNA, the CDR3 is TGTGCCAGCAGTTTCCTAGCGGGAGGAGGGGATACGCAGTATTTT. It translates to CASSFLAGGGDTQYF.

The chain links TRBV4-3 to TRBJ2-1; 8 nucleotides agree with TRBD2. The V gene end was trimmed by 0 bases and the J gene end by 10 bases; junction bases not matched to a gene: 8. Per the germline V gene, CDR1 is LGHNA and CDR2 is YSLEER. The CDR3 spans 15 residues. The CDR3 nucleotides are TGCGCCAGCAGCCAAGAACGCCCGGGGGGGGACGAGCAGTTCTTC. Its protein is CASSQERPGGDEQFF.

The chain carries TRBV7-6 and TRBJ1-1; D uncertain. Trimming took off 1 base at V and 5 bases at J, with 8 bases between the two ends. The V gene's germline CDR1 is SGHVS and CDR2 FNYEAQ. This CDR3 region has 13 residues. CDR3 coding DNA: TGTGCCAGCAGCTTAGAGCAGGAAACTGAAGCTTTCTTT. This encodes CASSLEQETEAFF.